The 8 T cell receptor beta chains in this list originate from one sample, sequenced in a study of identical twins. TCRdb redid the calling of the 5' RACE reads with MiXCR, one entry per CDR3 protein. The data hold about 460,000 distinct CDR3 sequences, with 12% to 15% observed a single time. These data also featured in a second study, about yellow fever vaccine responses in identical twins.

Sequencing used CD4+ T cells sorted from blood. All receptors come from a woman between 18 and 30 years old in good health.

This chain links TRBV20-1 with TRBJ2-1; 7 nucleotides agree with TRBD2. CDR3 size: 13 residues. Germline loops: CDR1 DFQATT, CDR2 SNEGSKA (reference sequence). V shed 0 bases and J 10 bases; nucleotides not matched to a gene: 6. In nucleotides, the CDR3 is TGCAGTGCTAGAGATCGGGGGGAGAGAGAGCAGTTCTTC. Its translation: CSARDRGEREQFF.

This clonotype was found a few times. The J gene is TRBJ2-2, the V gene TRBV3-1; the D is unclear. The CDR3 is made up of 13 amino acids. CDR1 is LGHDT and CDR2 is YNNKEL in the germline V gene (reference sequence). Trimming left V 0 bases short and J 4 bases short, with 3 bases between. CDR3: CASSQDPTGELFF. The CDR3, as DNA: TGTGCCAGCAGCCAAGACCCCACCGGGGAGCTGTTTTTT.

V usage is TRBV11-3 and J usage is TRBJ2-1, with D possibly being TRBD2 (6 bases). Germline loops: CDR1 SGHNT, CDR2 YENEEA. Trimming removed 2 bases from V and 6 bases from J, with 17 bases in between. The CDR3 is 16 amino acids. The CDR3 region is CASSLSPPGSANEQFF. The CDR3 DNA reads TGTGCCAGCAGCTTAAGCCCGCCCGGGAGCGCCAATGAGCAGTTCTTC. The full variable domain, completed using reference TRBV11-3 and TRBJ2-1, is EAGVVQSPRYKIIEKKQPVAFWCNPISGHNTLYWYLQNLGQGPELLIRYENEEAVDDSQLPKDRFSAERLKGVDSTLKIQPAELGDSAVYLCASSLSPPGSANEQFFGPGTRLTVL.

The sample holds many counts of this clonotype. The V and J genes are TRBV29-1 and TRBJ2-7, with D perhaps matching TRBD1 (5 bases). The germline gives CDR1 SQVTM, CDR2 ANQGSEA. The V end was cut by 7 bases, the J end by 5 bases, with 18 bases between. This CDR3 spans 13 amino acids. The CDR3 sequence is CSAAYQGANEQYF. The DNA for the CDR3 is TGCAGCGCCGCATACCAGGGCGCAAACGAGCAGTACTTC.

The sample holds a few counts of this clonotype. V is TRBV12-5 and J is TRBJ2-3; the D is unclear. V was clipped by 6 bases and J by 4 bases, with 11 bases between them. The CDR3 covers 13 residues. From germline, CDR1 is LGHNT and CDR2 FRNRAP. The CDR3 nucleotides read TGTGCTAGTGGGTGGGGTGGTGCAGATACGCAGTATTTT. It specifies CASGWGGADTQYF.

This clonotype was observed a few times. The chain couples TRBV28 to TRBJ2-1; 9 positions match TRBD2. Germline CDR1 is MDHEN and CDR2 is SYDVKM. The CDR3 is 15 residues long. With 6 bases clipped from V and 5 bases from J, the junction kept 8 bases outside the gene matches. The CDR3 protein is CASRKGASGNNEQFF. The CDR3 DNA follows: TGTGCCAGCAGAAAGGGGGCTAGCGGGAACAATGAGCAGTTCTTC.

The chain employs TRBV20-1 and TRBJ2-5, with D hard to call. Germline values: CDR1 DFQATT, CDR2 SNEGSKA (reference sequence). V gave up 7 bases and J gave up 5 bases, with 14 bases separating them. The CDR3 contains 12 residues. The CDR3 loop reads CSVQPAEETQYF. CDR3 DNA sequence: TGCAGTGTCCAGCCCGCAGAGGAGACCCAGTACTTC.

CDR3: CASSLGPGPYEQYF. The CDR3 bases are TGTGCCAGCAGCTTAGGTCCAGGACCCTACGAGCAGTACTTC. The chain uses TRBV7-9 and TRBJ2-7; D remains unclear. The V end lost 1 base, the J end lost 2 bases, and 9 bases lay between the germline ends. Germline-derived CDR1 and CDR2 are SEHNR and FQNEAQ (reference sequence). This CDR3 is 14 amino acids long. The full variable domain, with the rest looked up from reference TRBV7-9 and TRBJ2-7, is DTGVSQNPRHKITKRGQNVTFRCDPISEHNRLYWYRQTLGQGPEFLTYFQNEAQLEKSRLLSDRFSAERPKGSFSTLEIQRTEQGDSAMYLCASSLGPGPYEQYFGPGTRLTVT.